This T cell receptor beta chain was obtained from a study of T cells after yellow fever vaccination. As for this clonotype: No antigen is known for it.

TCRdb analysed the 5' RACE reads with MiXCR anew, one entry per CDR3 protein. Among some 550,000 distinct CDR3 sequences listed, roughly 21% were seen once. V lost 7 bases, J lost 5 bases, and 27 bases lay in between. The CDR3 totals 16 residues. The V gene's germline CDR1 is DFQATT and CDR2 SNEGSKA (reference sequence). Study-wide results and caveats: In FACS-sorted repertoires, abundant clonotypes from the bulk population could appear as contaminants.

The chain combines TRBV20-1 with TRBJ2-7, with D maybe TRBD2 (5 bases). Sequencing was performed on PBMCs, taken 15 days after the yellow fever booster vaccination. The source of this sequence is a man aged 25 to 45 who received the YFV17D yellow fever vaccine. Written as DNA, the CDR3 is TGCAGTGTCCAACAAGGAGCGGCCTACGGTTCGGACGAGCAGTACTTC. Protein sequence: CSVQQGAAYGSDEQYF.